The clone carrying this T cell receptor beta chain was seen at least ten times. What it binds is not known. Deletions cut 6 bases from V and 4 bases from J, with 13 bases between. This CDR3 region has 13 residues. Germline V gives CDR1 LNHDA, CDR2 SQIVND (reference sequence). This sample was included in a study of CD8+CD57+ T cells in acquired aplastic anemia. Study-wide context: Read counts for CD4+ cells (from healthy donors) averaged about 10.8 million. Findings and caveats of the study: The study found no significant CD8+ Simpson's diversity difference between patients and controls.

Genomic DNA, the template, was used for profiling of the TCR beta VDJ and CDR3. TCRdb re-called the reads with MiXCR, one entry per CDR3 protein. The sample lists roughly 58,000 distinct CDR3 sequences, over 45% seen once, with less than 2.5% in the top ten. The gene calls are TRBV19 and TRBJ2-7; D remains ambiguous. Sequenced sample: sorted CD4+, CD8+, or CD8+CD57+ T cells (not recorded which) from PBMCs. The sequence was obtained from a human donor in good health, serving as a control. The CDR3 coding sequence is TGTGCCAGTAGCTTGCGGTTCTCTTACGAGCAGTACTTC. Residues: CASSLRFSYEQYF.